This entry lists 20 T cell receptor beta chains sequenced from one sample in a study of blood T cell repertoires in COVID-19 (dated by TCRdb to the early 2020s). Receptors were amplified or captured by the immunoSEQ multiplex PCR assay. This immuneACCESS table, as held by TCRdb, lists in-frame sequences with V and J called but not all clones. Of the missing ones, under half trace to an unresolved V gene in checked studies; the others have no known cause. The sample table contains roughly 150,000 clones; only one count was recorded for about 88% of them. Around 1.9% of the sample is in the top ten clones. The sample consisted of peripheral blood. All receptors derive from a man in his fifties who had recovered from COVID-19.

The rearrangement joins TRBV30 to TRBJ1-2; TRBD1 matches at 10 bases. V trimming: 3 bases; J trimming: 4 bases; junction bases outside the gene matches: 2. The CDR3 length is 13 residues. Germline CDR1 reads GTSNPN; CDR2 reads SVGIG (reference sequence). The CDR3 is CAWRDRGSYGYTF. Here the CDR3 DNA reads TGTGCCTGGAGGGACAGGGGGAGCTATGGCTACACCTTC. Drawing the rest from reference TRBV30 and TRBJ1-2, the complete variable domain is SQTIHQWPATLVQPVGSPLSLECTVEGTSNPNLYWYRQAAGRGLQLLFYSVGIGQISSEVPQNLSASRPQDRQFILSSKKLLLSDSGFYLCAWRDRGSYGYTFGSGTRLTVV.

The CDR3 DNA sequence: TGTGCCAGCAGCGGACAGGATGGTTCACCCCTCCACTTT. Its protein is CASSGQDGSPLHF. This chain connects TRBV9 to TRBJ1-6; the D gene is possibly TRBD1 (6 bases). The V end was cut by 3 bases, the J end by 9 bases, with 10 bases between. Germline V gene data show CDR1 as SGDLS and CDR2 as YYNGEE. CDR3 size: 13 residues.

The chain combines TRBV19 with TRBJ2-7; possible D gene TRBD1, 5 bases. CDR1 and CDR2 (germline): LNHDA, SQIVND (reference sequence). The V end lost 5 bases, the J end lost 6 bases, and 17 bases lay between the germline ends. The CDR3 covers 14 residues. CDR3 loop: CASSGVGRDGEQYF. Written as DNA, the CDR3 is TGTGCCAGTAGTGGCGTGGGCAGGGATGGCGAGCAGTACTTC.

The chain has TRBV5-1 and TRBJ2-7; 7 bases align to TRBD1. Germline V gene data show CDR1 as SGHRS and CDR2 as YFSETQ. CDR3 length equals 12 residues. V lost 4 bases, J lost 7 bases, and 5 bases stayed unmatched. CDR3 sequence: CASSETGDEQYF. The CDR3 DNA follows: TGCGCCAGCAGCGAAACAGGGGATGAGCAGTACTTC.

The chain is built from TRBV18 and TRBJ1-2; 7 bases match TRBD1. CDR3 length: 16 residues. The germline V gene has CDR1 KGHSH and CDR2 LQKENI. The junction had 6 bases not matched to a gene; V was cut back by 2 bases and J by 0 bases. CDR3: CASSPTTGPANYGYTF. CDR3 DNA: TGTGCCAGCTCACCAACGACAGGGCCAGCTAACTATGGCTACACCTTC.

The J gene is TRBJ2-1, the V gene TRBV6-2 or TRBV6-3, with D uncertain. CDR1 is MNHEY and CDR2 is SVGEGT in the germline V gene. The germline V and J ends were trimmed by 0 bases and 0 bases, with 12 bases remaining between them. The CDR3 is 17 residues long. DNA of the CDR3: TGTGCCAGCAGTTACTCGAGTCGGAGAAGCTCCTACAATGAGCAGTTCTTC. This codes for CASSYSSRRSSYNEQFF.

The chain employs TRBV18 and TRBJ1-4; D is uncertain. The germline V and J ends were trimmed by 3 bases and 6 bases, with 11 bases remaining between them. Germline CDR1 and CDR2: KGHSH and LQKENI. The CDR3 has 14 amino acids. The CDR3 sequence: CASSPNGYDEKLFF. In DNA, the CDR3 is TGTGCCAGCTCACCGAACGGGTATGATGAAAAACTGTTTTTT.

The table lists this clone with a count of one. CDR3 sequence reads: CASSRDRGNYGYTF. CDR3 DNA: TGTGCCAGTTCCCGGGACAGGGGGAACTATGGCTACACCTTC. The V call is TRBV19, the J call TRBJ1-2, with TRBD1 matching over 11 bases. V lost 8 bases to trimming and J lost 2 bases; unmatched junction nucleotides: 4. The CDR3 is 14 amino acids. Germline V lookup: CDR1 LNHDA, CDR2 SQIVND (reference sequence).

The V gene is TRBV14, the J gene TRBJ1-2, with 10 bases fitting TRBD1. V was clipped by 4 bases and J by 8 bases; unmatched bases: 10. There are 15 residues in the CDR3. Germline V CDR1 and CDR2: SGHDN, FVKESK. For the CDR3, the DNA is TGTGCCAGCAGCCGATCCGGGACAGGGGAAGGCGGCTACACCTTC. Translated: CASSRSGTGEGGYTF.

The rearrangement joins TRBV6-5 to TRBJ1-2; 8 nucleotides align to TRBD1. The germline V gene has CDR1 MNHEY and CDR2 SVGAGI. V lost 6 bases to trimming and J lost 5 bases; unmatched junction nucleotides: 8. This CDR3 is built from 14 residues. This chain's CDR3 is CASRDRGSVYGYTF. DNA for the CDR3: TGTGCCAGCAGAGACAGGGGTTCGGTTTATGGCTACACCTTC.

This chain uses TRBV14 with TRBJ1-1, with a tentative D call TRBD1 (5 bases). Germline lookup yields CDR1 SGHDN and CDR2 FVKESK. Trimming stripped 3 bases from V and 2 bases from J, with 10 bases between. This CDR3 is built from 14 residues. CDR3 DNA sequence: TGTGCCAGCAGCCAGACAGACAGAAACACTGAAGCTTTCTTT. Amino acid sequence: CASSQTDRNTEAFF.

V is TRBV6-5 and J is TRBJ2-1, with TRBD2 identical over 10 bases. CDR3 size: 15 residues. The germline V gene has CDR1 MNHEY and CDR2 SVGAGI. The junction had 4 bases not matched to a gene; V was cut back by 4 bases and J by 4 bases. This CDR3 reads CASSLEREGYNEQFF. DNA for the CDR3: TGTGCCAGCAGTTTGGAGCGGGAGGGTTACAATGAGCAGTTCTTC.

The genes are TRBV3-1 (or the pseudogene TRBV3-2) and TRBJ2-7, with 7 bases aligning to TRBD2. The CDR3 extends over 13 amino acids. Germline loops: CDR1 LGHDT, CDR2 YNNKEL (reference sequence). With 8 bases clipped from V and 0 bases from J, the junction kept 4 bases outside the gene matches. In DNA, the CDR3 is TGTGCCAGCTTAGCGGGCAGCTCCTACGAGCAGTACTTC. Residues: CASLAGSSYEQYF.

This rearrangement joins TRBV7-3 to TRBJ2-7; 7 nucleotides align to TRBD1. CDR3 length: 14 amino acids. Germline V lookup: CDR1 SGHTA, CDR2 FQGTGA. With V trimmed by 5 bases and J by 6 bases, 10 bases remained unmatched. The CDR3 sequence: CASSRAAGGSEQYF. In DNA, the CDR3 is TGTGCCAGCAGCCGGGCGGCAGGGGGAAGCGAGCAGTACTTC.

The rearrangement uses TRBV9 and TRBJ2-1; tentative D call: TRBD2 (6 bases). Germline V gene lookup returns CDR1 SGDLS and CDR2 YYNGEE. V gave up 1 base and J gave up 0 bases, with 14 bases separating them. The CDR3 is made up of 17 amino acids. The CDR3 DNA sequence: TGTGCCAGCAGCGTATCAACTAGCCACAGCTCCTACAATGAGCAGTTCTTC. It translates to CASSVSTSHSSYNEQFF.

This chain links TRBV13 with TRBJ2-7, with 9 bases fitting TRBD1. Germline-derived CDR1 and CDR2 are PRHDT and FYEKMQ (reference sequence). The CDR3 has 13 residues. Trimming removed 5 bases from V and 5 bases from J; junction bases left unmatched: 4. Written as DNA, the CDR3 is TGTGCCAGCAGCCGGGACAGGGCTAACGAGCAGTACTTC. This codes for CASSRDRANEQYF.

V gene TRBV20-1 combines with J gene TRBJ2-1, with 7 bases matching TRBD2. The CDR3 consists of 11 residues. Trimming at V came to 3 bases and at J to 10 bases, leaving 3 bases not matched to a gene. Germline-derived CDR1 and CDR2 are DFQATT and SNEGSKA (reference sequence). The CDR3 reads CSARGGKEQFF. The CDR3 nucleotides read TGCAGTGCTAGGGGGGGGAAGGAGCAGTTCTTC.

The rearrangement uses TRBV7-9 and TRBJ2-5; D uncertain. Germline V gene sequence: CDR1 SEHNR, CDR2 FQNEAQ (reference sequence). CDR3 length: 13 residues. V lost 5 bases, J lost 3 bases, and 10 bases lay in between. In DNA form, the CDR3 reads TGTGCCAGCAGCCCTGGTGAGGAAGAGACCCAGTACTTC. This translates into CASSPGEEETQYF. Filled out from reference TRBV7-9 and TRBJ2-5, the complete variable domain reads DTGVSQNPRHKITKRGQNVTFRCDPISEHNRLYWYRQTLGQGPEFLTYFQNEAQLEKSRLLSDRFSAERPKGSFSTLEIQRTEQGDSAMYLCASSPGEEETQYFGPGTRLLVL.

The J gene is TRBJ2-2, the V gene TRBV4-3; 10 bases map to TRBD2. The CDR3 totals 18 residues. Per germline, CDR1 LGHNA and CDR2 YSLEER. Trimming took 0 bases from V and 3 from J; bases not matched to a gene: 7. CDR3 residues: CASSQEGGLAAYTGELFF. In DNA form, the CDR3 reads TGCGCCAGCAGCCAAGAGGGAGGACTAGCGGCCTACACCGGGGAGCTGTTTTTT.

As DNA, the CDR3 is TGTGCCAGCAGCTTAGTTCTCTCGGCGGGGGCTCCAGAGACCCAGTACTTC. It specifies CASSLVLSAGAPETQYF. The chain couples TRBV7-2 to TRBJ2-5, with TRBD2 as a possible D gene (7 bases). Germline lookup yields CDR1 SGHTA and CDR2 FQGNSA. Trimming shortened V by 1 base and J by 4 bases, and 19 bases separated the two germline ends. CDR3 size: 17 residues.